A selection of T cell receptor beta chains follows, all from one sample in a study of T cell repertoires in cytomegalovirus infection. In TCRdb, the reads were re-called with MiXCR into one record per CDR3 protein. Of 740,000 or so distinct CDR3 sequences in the sample, approximately 40% were seen once. The sample was PBMCs. The receptor set was obtained from a human donor in good health (CMV status not recorded). Some clones in this sample may be carry-over from other donors' samples. The CDR3 runs from the conserved cysteine through the conserved F or W. D genes are given only for firm matches. Rows give clone size only sometimes, using once, few, many, or a class for an expanded clone.

NA	TRBV20-1	many	15	TRBJ2-7	CSARDLTTERYEQYF	TGCAGTGCTAGAGATCTCACCACAGAAAGATACGAGCAGTACTTC
TRBD2	TRBV6-2/TRBV6-3	NA	15	TRBJ2-7	CASSWSGTRNGEQYF	TGTGCCAGCAGTTGGTCCGGGACTAGGAACGGCGAGCAGTACTTC
NA	TRBV12-3/TRBV12-4	NA	11	TRBJ1-1	CASRLGREAFF	TGTGCCAGCAGATTGGGGAGGGAAGCTTTCTTT
NA	TRBV12-3/TRBV12-4	NA	13	TRBJ2-7	CASSLMGSYEQYF	TGTGCCAGCAGTTTAATGGGCTCCTACGAGCAGTACTTC
NA	TRBV28	NA	17	TRBJ1-1	CASSPPTALPGGSEAFF	TGTGCCAGCAGTCCTCCGACAGCCCTTCCCGGGGGGTCTGAAGCTTTCTTT
NA	TRBV28	NA	15	TRBJ1-6	CASSEPQGGHSPLHF	TGTGCCAGCAGTGAACCCCAGGGTGGGCATTCACCCCTCCACTTT
NA	TRBV2	once	15	TRBJ2-2	CASSEDRRSPGELFF	TGTGCCAGCAGTGAGGACAGAAGATCGCCCGGGGAGCTGTTTTTT
TRBD2	TRBV7-2	many	16	TRBJ2-3	CASSQLRGGRPDTQYF	TGTGCCAGCAGCCAACTTAGGGGAGGGCGCCCAGATACGCAGTATTTT
NA	TRBV7-2	once	16	TRBJ2-3	CASSLARGARRDTQYF	TGTGCCAGCAGCTTAGCGAGGGGCGCCCGAAGGGATACGCAGTATTTT
TRBD2	TRBV7-8	NA	16	TRBJ2-2	CASSSTIGAGVGELFF	TGTGCCAGCAGCTCAACAATCGGGGCGGGGGTCGGGGAGCTGTTTTTT